Detailed here is one T cell receptor (beta chain). Antigen specificity is unknown. These data come from a study of cytomegalovirus exposure and HLA in healthy donors. General study results and limits: Likely technical artifact: a cluster of highly shared sequence variants. In vitro data verified a few CMV-associated chains as specific for CMV antigens.

60 Vbeta and 13 Jbeta primers were used in PCR. Clones were sequenced by immunoSEQ multiplex PCR, and TCRdb holds only the in-frame ones, with some missing. This table has approximately 170,000 clones, 79% appearing once. This receptor was obtained from a woman younger than 30 in good health and CMV-seronegative. The sequenced sample was PBMCs.

CDR3 loop: CASSQSGGPHTLLGSEAFF. The DNA for the CDR3 is TGCGCCAGCAGTCAATCGGGGGGACCGCACACTCTCCTAGGCTCTGAAGCTTTCTTT. The chain combines TRBV23-1 with TRBJ1-1, with D perhaps matching TRBD1 (5 bases). TRBV23-1 belongs to the ORF category, with a function that is uncertain. The ends were cut back, 0 bases at V and 6 bases at J, with 26 bases in the middle. The CDR3 runs 19 residues.